The 22 T cell receptor beta chains reported below all come from one sample, sequenced in a study of cytomegalovirus exposure and HLA in healthy donors. PCR employed 60 Vbeta and 13 Jbeta primers. This table comes from immunoSEQ multiplex PCR, and its TCRdb copy is limited to in-frame clones, with some not included. This table holds about 160,000 clones, roughly three quarters found once. The sequencing sample was made of PBMCs. These receptor sequences come from a woman in her 40s in good health and CMV-seropositive.

Regarding this clone: This CDR3 is also generated by other DNA sequences in the sample. This rearrangement joins TRBV7-8 to TRBJ1-1; 7 bases fit TRBD1. Germline CDR1 is SGHVS and CDR2 is FQNEAQ. J lost 4 bases, V lost 9 bases, and 17 bases had no gene match. The CDR3 is made up of 16 amino acids. The CDR3, as DNA: TGTGCCAGTAGCCCGACGGGGAACAGGGGTTTCACTGAAGCTTTCTTT. It encodes CASSPTGNRGFTEAFF.

This chain uses TRBV7-2 with TRBJ2-1, with 7 bases aligning to TRBD2. Germline V lookup: CDR1 SGHTA, CDR2 FQGNSA. CDR3 size: 16 residues. V shed 1 base, J shed 2 bases, and the junction held 5 bases outside the gene matches. This CDR3 reads CASSLGGGKAYNEQFF. CDR3 in DNA: TGTGCCAGCAGCTTAGGGGGGGGGAAGGCCTACAATGAGCAGTTCTTC.

V is TRBV5-1 and J is TRBJ1-1; 7 nucleotides line up with TRBD1. Germline CDR1 reads SGHRS; CDR2 reads YFSETQ. This CDR3 has 14 residues. The J segment lost 4 bases and the V segment lost 4 bases, leaving 7 bases of the junction unmatched. CDR3 bases: TGCGCCAGCAGCACCCTGACAGGGCCCACTGAAGCTTTCTTT. Encoded protein: CASSTLTGPTEAFF.

The V gene is TRBV9, the J gene TRBJ2-5, with D tentatively TRBD1 (5 bases). Per the germline V gene, CDR1 is SGDLS and CDR2 is YYNGEE. The CDR3 is 14 residues long. V gave up 0 bases and J gave up 9 bases, with 15 bases separating them. In DNA, the CDR3 is TGTGCCAGCAGCGTAGTTCAGGGTACGGGTCCCCAGTACTTC. Residues: CASSVVQGTGPQYF. Full variable domain (remainder filled in from reference TRBV9 and TRBJ2-5): DSGVTQTPKHLITATGQRVTLRCSPRSGDLSVYWYQQSLDQGLQFLIQYYNGEERAKGNILERFSAQQFPDLHSELNLSSLELGDSALYFCASSVVQGTGPQYFGPGTRLLVL.

The V and J genes are TRBV10-2 and TRBJ1-6; 7 bases line up with TRBD1. Germline loops: CDR1 WSHSY, CDR2 SAAADI. J lost 7 bases, V lost 4 bases, and 10 bases had no gene match. The CDR3 is made up of 16 amino acids. Here the CDR3 DNA reads TGCGCCAGCAGTGTAACGGGGGACAGTCCGAATTCACCCCTCCACTTT. As protein: CASSVTGDSPNSPLHF.

The rearrangement links TRBV6-6 to TRBJ1-2; TRBD1 matches at 7 bases. Germline-derived CDR1 and CDR2 are MNHNY and SVGAGI (reference sequence). There are 15 residues in the CDR3. The V segment lost 4 bases and the J segment 2 bases; nucleotides outside the gene matches: 7. In DNA, the CDR3 is TGTGCCAGCAGTTCCTGGACAGGCGAGAACTATGGCTACACCTTC. Protein: CASSSWTGENYGYTF.

The V call is TRBV11-3, the J call TRBJ2-3; 8 nucleotides line up with TRBD2. Germline-derived CDR1 and CDR2 are SGHNT and YENEEA. The CDR3 has 14 amino acids. The trim removed 3 bases at V and 7 bases at J, leaving 6 bases unmatched. CDR3 loop: CASSLTGGRHTQYF. The CDR3 DNA is TGTGCCAGCAGCTTGACGGGGGGGCGACATACGCAGTATTTT.

The chain joins TRBV19 to TRBJ2-1; tentative D call: TRBD1 (6 bases). Germline V gene sequence: CDR1 LNHDA, CDR2 SQIVND (reference sequence). This CDR3 spans 13 amino acids. The V gene lost 5 bases and the J gene lost 9 bases, with 14 bases spanning the gap. CDR3 sequence (DNA): TGTGCCAGTAGTGGTAACAGGGAAGGTGAGCAGTTCTTC. Translation: CASSGNREGEQFF.

This chain links TRBV30 with TRBJ2-5, with 7 bases lining up with TRBD2. Germline V lookup: CDR1 GTSNPN, CDR2 SVGIG (reference sequence). There are 13 residues in the CDR3. The V gene end was trimmed by 5 bases and the J gene end by 4 bases; junction bases not matched to a gene: 7. The CDR3 region has the DNA TGTGCCTGGGGAGGCGGGGGTAGAGAGACCCAGTACTTC. As protein: CAWGGGGRETQYF.

The chain carries TRBV19 and TRBJ2-2; D gene uncertain. The CDR3 runs 14 residues. V was pared by 6 bases and J by 4 bases, with 12 bases between. Germline V gene lookup returns CDR1 LNHDA and CDR2 SQIVND (reference sequence). The CDR3 is CASRTQEVTGELFF. In DNA form, the CDR3 reads TGTGCCAGTAGGACGCAGGAAGTCACCGGGGAGCTGTTTTTT.

The rearrangement links TRBV6-1 to TRBJ1-3; D perhaps matches TRBD1 (6 bases). Germline V CDR1 and CDR2: MNHNS, SASEGT. Trimming removed 4 bases from V and 4 bases from J, with 20 bases in between. The CDR3 loop spans 17 amino acids. CDR3 in amino acids: CASSAKVSGALGNTIYF. CDR3 nucleotides: TGTGCCAGCAGTGCCAAAGTATCAGGGGCGCTGGGAAACACCATATATTTT.

The chain employs TRBV27 and TRBJ1-6; the match to TRBD1 covers 8 bases. Trimming removed 3 bases from V and 14 bases from J; junction bases left unmatched: 9. The CDR3 runs to 14 residues. Germline values: CDR1 MNHEY, CDR2 SMNVEV (reference sequence). CDR3 amino acids: CASSFPGQEFTLHF. The CDR3 coding sequence is TGTGCCAGCAGTTTTCCGGGACAGGAATTCACCCTCCACTTT.

The chain carries TRBV30 and TRBJ2-5; a possible D gene is TRBD1 (6 bases). The CDR3 runs to 14 residues. The ends were cut back, 2 bases at V and 3 bases at J, with 13 bases in the middle. The germline CDR1 and CDR2 sequences are GTSNPN and SVGIG (reference sequence). Here the CDR3 DNA reads TGTGCCTGGAGTCGTAAGGGGGTAGAAGAGACCCAGTACTTC. It is translated as CAWSRKGVEETQYF. The full variable domain, with the rest looked up from reference TRBV30 and TRBJ2-5, is SQTIHQWPATLVQPVGSPLSLECTVEGTSNPNLYWYRQAAGRGLQLLFYSVGIGQISSEVPQNLSASRPQDRQFILSSKKLLLSDSGFYLCAWSRKGVEETQYFGPGTRLLVL.

J is TRBJ2-1 and V is TRBV7-2; D is perhaps TRBD1 (5 bases). CDR3 length equals 15 residues. V gave up 2 bases and J gave up 5 bases, with 13 bases separating them. In germline, CDR1 is SGHTA, CDR2 FQGNSA. CDR3 amino acids: CASSLSIGAHNEQFF. The CDR3 coding sequence is TGTGCCAGCAGCTTATCAATAGGGGCGCACAATGAGCAGTTCTTC.

V is TRBV29-1 and J is TRBJ2-3; 11 nucleotides line up with TRBD2. V gave up 2 bases and J gave up 3 bases; unmatched junction bases: 7. This CDR3 has 16 amino acids. In germline, CDR1 is SQVTM, CDR2 ANQGSEA. The CDR3, as DNA: TGCAGCGTTGAACCATACTTAGCGGGGGGGACAGATACGCAGTATTTT. It encodes CSVEPYLAGGTDTQYF.

This CDR3 reads CASSPTPFDRGNTEAFF. CDR3 coding DNA: TGTGCCAGCAGCCCGACCCCTTTTGACAGGGGCAACACTGAAGCTTTCTTT. The chain links TRBV5-6 to TRBJ1-1; 8 bases are a match to TRBD1. Unmatched junction bases numbered 13, after V lost 4 bases and J lost 2 bases. The CDR3 is 17 amino acids. Germline CDR1 is SGHDT and CDR2 is YYEEEE.

The rearrangement uses TRBV5-6 and TRBJ2-7; 8 bases are shared with TRBD2. Germline CDR1 SGHDT, CDR2 YYEEEE. The CDR3 is made up of 15 amino acids. V lost 0 bases, J lost 3 bases, and 5 bases stayed unmatched. Here the CDR3 reads CASSLAGGANYEQYF. In DNA, the CDR3 is TGTGCCAGCAGCTTGGCGGGAGGGGCCAACTACGAGCAGTACTTC.

The chain has TRBV7-9 and TRBJ2-5, with 7 positions matching TRBD1. This CDR3 contains 14 residues. Germline loops: CDR1 SEHNR, CDR2 FQNEAQ (reference sequence). The J segment lost 5 bases and the V segment lost 5 bases, leaving 8 bases of the junction unmatched. Here the CDR3 reads CASSRPTGLETQYF. The CDR3 DNA is TGTGCCAGCAGCCGCCCGACAGGGCTGGAGACCCAGTACTTC.

This clone appeared a single time. In nucleotides, the CDR3 is TGTGCCAGCAGCCGACAGGGGGCGAAGACCCAGTACTTC. Amino acid sequence: CASSRQGAKTQYF. V and J are TRBV6-5 and TRBJ2-5; 10 bases are shared with TRBD1. Looked up from germline, CDR1 is MNHEY and CDR2 is SVGAGI. CDR3 length: 13 residues. Trimming at V came to 6 bases and at J to 6 bases, leaving 4 bases not matched to a gene.

V gene TRBV27 combines with J gene TRBJ2-1, with 7 bases matching TRBD2. Germline lookup yields CDR1 MNHEY and CDR2 SMNVEV (reference sequence). There are 16 residues in the CDR3. The V and J ends lost 6 bases and 4 bases, in that order; junction bases with no gene match: 12. This CDR3 is CASSWGGVAVYNEQFF. In DNA form, the CDR3 reads TGTGCCAGCAGCTGGGGGGGGGTAGCGGTATACAATGAGCAGTTCTTC.

The gene calls are TRBV5-6 and TRBJ1-2; no definite D call. V lost 6 bases and J lost 8, with 14 bases in between. The CDR3 is 12 residues long. The germline V gene has CDR1 SGHDT and CDR2 YYEEEE. CDR3 sequence reads: CASNYDRGGYTF. In DNA, the CDR3 is TGTGCCAGCAACTACGACCGTGGGGGCTACACCTTC.

The V gene is TRBV28, the J gene TRBJ2-7, with D possibly being TRBD2 (6 bases). CDR3 size: 14 residues. Germline assignment: CDR1 MDHEN and CDR2 SYDVKM. Trimming pared 3 bases from V and 3 bases from J, leaving 12 bases between. The CDR3 region is CASSLTETSYEQYF. In DNA, the CDR3 is TGTGCCAGCAGTTTGACCGAGACTAGCTACGAGCAGTACTTC. Using reference TRBV28 and TRBJ2-7 for the parts outside the CDR3, the full variable domain is DVKVTQSSRYLVKRTGEKVFLECVQDMDHENMFWYRQDPGLGLRLIYFSYDVKMKEKGDIPEGYSVSREKKERFSLILESASTNQTSMYLCASSLTETSYEQYFGPGTRLTVT.